Shown below are 14 T cell receptor beta chains from a single sample sequenced in a study of technical replicates of blood from a few donors. Using immunoSEQ multiplex PCR, the repertoire was profiled, and TCRdb retains in-frame clones only, with some absent. The sample consists of 75,000 to 95,000 clones, 90% to 97% of them appearing once. What was sequenced was T cells isolated from PBMCs. These receptors all stem from a human donor in good health.

The chain links TRBV7-9 to TRBJ1-2; D ambiguous. CDR3 size: 17 residues. CDR1 and CDR2 from the germline V gene are SEHNR and FQNEAQ (reference sequence). The ends were cut back, 2 bases at V and 0 bases at J, with 16 bases in the middle. The CDR3 region is CASSLYIGRESNYGYTF. In DNA form, the CDR3 reads TGTGCCAGCAGCTTATATATTGGTCGGGAGTCTAACTATGGCTACACCTTC.

This chain connects TRBV29-1 to TRBJ2-5, with no clear D. This CDR3 region has 14 residues. V was trimmed by 3 bases and J by 1 base, leaving 12 bases between them. The germline CDR1 and CDR2 sequences are SQVTM and ANQGSEA. Here the CDR3 DNA reads TGCAGCGTTGAGAGGAGACTTAGCCAAGAGACCCAGTACTTC. This gives the protein CSVERRLSQETQYF.

The chain recombines TRBV18 with TRBJ1-2; 8 positions agree with TRBD1. The V and J ends lost 3 bases and 3 bases, in that order; junction bases with no gene match: 0. Germline V CDR1 and CDR2: KGHSH, LQKENI. There are 13 residues in the CDR3. CDR3 in amino acids: CASSPDRDYGYTF. In DNA, the CDR3 is TGTGCCAGCTCACCGGACAGGGACTATGGCTACACCTTC.

The rearrangement uses TRBV7-9 and TRBJ2-3, with 7 bases matching TRBD2. CDR1 is SEHNR, CDR2 FQNEAQ, per germline (reference sequence). The V gene end was trimmed by 3 bases and the J gene end by 0 bases; junction bases not matched to a gene: 0. This CDR3 has 14 amino acids. The CDR3 DNA is TGTGCCAGCAGCTTTAGCGGGAGCACAGATACGCAGTATTTT. Translating gives CASSFSGSTDTQYF.

The sample holds one count of this clone. The rearrangement joins TRBV29-1 to TRBJ2-1; D call uncertain. Germline-derived CDR1 and CDR2 are SQVTM and ANQGSEA. V was trimmed by 1 base and J by 5 bases, leaving 9 bases between them. There are 13 residues in the CDR3. CDR3 DNA: TGCAGCGTTGAAGCCCTGAGAAACAATGAGCAGTTCTTC. Translating gives CSVEALRNNEQFF.

The chain recombines TRBV7-9 with TRBJ2-7; maybe TRBD1 (5 bases). Deletions cut 5 bases from V and 1 base from J, with 15 bases between. CDR3 length: 15 amino acids. Per the germline V gene, CDR1 is SEHNR and CDR2 is FQNEAQ (reference sequence). The CDR3 nucleotides read TGTGCCAGCAGCATAACCCGACAGACTTCCTACGAGCAGTACTTC. Protein product: CASSITRQTSYEQYF.

The rearrangement links TRBV28 to TRBJ2-1, with TRBD1 matching over 11 bases. Germline V gene sequence: CDR1 MDHEN, CDR2 SYDVKM. This CDR3 contains 15 residues. V lost 3 bases to trimming and J lost 8 bases; unmatched junction nucleotides: 6. In nucleotides, the CDR3 is TGTGCCAGCAGTTTTTGGGGACAGGGGGTCGATGAGCAGTTCTTC. Its translation is CASSFWGQGVDEQFF. The variable domain in full, completed from reference TRBV28 and TRBJ2-1, reads DVKVTQSSRYLVKRTGEKVFLECVQDMDHENMFWYRQDPGLGLRLIYFSYDVKMKEKGDIPEGYSVSREKKERFSLILESASTNQTSMYLCASSFWGQGVDEQFFGPGTRLTVL.

The chain links TRBV11-3 to TRBJ1-1; no reliable D call. Germline CDR1 is SGHNT and CDR2 is YENEEA. With 3 bases removed from V and 4 bases from J, the gap between germline ends came to 12 bases. CDR3 length: 14 amino acids. CDR3 nucleotide sequence: TGTGCCAGCAGCTTGGGGAGGGCCTCCACTGAAGCTTTCTTT. Protein: CASSLGRASTEAFF.

DNA for the CDR3: TGTGCCAGCAGTGAAGTGGTAGGGGTTAATGAGCAGTTCTTC. Its protein is CASSEVVGVNEQFF. The chain couples TRBV2 to TRBJ2-1; TRBD1 might be the D (5 bases). V shed 1 base and J shed 7 bases, with 11 bases lying between them. Per germline, CDR1 SNHLY and CDR2 FYNNEI. The CDR3 covers 14 residues.

The gene calls are TRBV9 and TRBJ2-1; 9 nucleotides agree with TRBD2. V shed 4 bases, J shed 6 bases, and the junction held 8 bases outside the gene matches. CDR1 SGDLS and CDR2 YYNGEE come from the germline V gene. This CDR3 contains 15 residues. Here the CDR3 reads CASSPTGLASNEQFF. CDR3 coding DNA: TGTGCCAGCAGCCCAACGGGACTAGCTAGCAATGAGCAGTTCTTC.

This chain links TRBV11-2 with TRBJ2-5, with D tentatively TRBD1 (6 bases). There are 14 residues in the CDR3. The germline V gene has CDR1 SGHAT and CDR2 FQNNGV. The V gene lost 5 bases and the J gene lost 1 base, with 11 bases spanning the gap. This chain's CDR3 is CASSLLTGQETQYF. Here the CDR3 DNA reads TGTGCCAGCAGCCTCTTGACAGGCCAAGAGACCCAGTACTTC. Supplemented by reference TRBV11-2 and TRBJ2-5, the full variable domain reads EAGVAQSPRYKIIEKRQSVAFWCNPISGHATLYWYQQILGQGPKLLIQFQNNGVVDDSQLPKDRFSAERLKGVDSTLKIQPAKLEDSAVYLCASSLLTGQETQYFGPGTRLLVL.

The V call is TRBV7-9, the J call TRBJ2-1; TRBD2 matches 8 bases. Germline values: CDR1 SEHNR, CDR2 FQNEAQ (reference sequence). The V and J ends lost 5 bases and 4 bases, in that order; junction bases with no gene match: 7. The CDR3 loop spans 15 amino acids. The CDR3 nucleotides are TGTGCCAGCAGCAACGCGGGAGGCCCGTACAATGAGCAGTTCTTC. Translating it yields CASSNAGGPYNEQFF.

This clone was recorded once. The V and J genes are TRBV28 and TRBJ2-1; TRBD2 is a possible D gene (5 bases). The V end was cut by 3 bases, the J end by 0 bases, with 15 bases between. Germline loops: CDR1 MDHEN, CDR2 SYDVKM. The CDR3 length is 17 residues. The CDR3 DNA is TGTGCCAGCAGTTTTCCCCCTAGCAGAAGCTCCTACAATGAGCAGTTCTTC. It translates to CASSFPPSRSSYNEQFF.

The V call is TRBV27, the J call TRBJ1-1, with 9 positions matching TRBD1. V lost 5 bases to trimming and J lost 4 bases; unmatched junction nucleotides: 8. The CDR3 is 15 amino acids. CDR1 is MNHEY, CDR2 SMNVEV, per germline (reference sequence). CDR3 residues: CASSGRTGVSTEAFF. Written as DNA, the CDR3 is TGTGCCAGCAGTGGCCGGACAGGGGTAAGCACTGAAGCTTTCTTT.